These 29 T cell receptor beta chains share one sample of origin, sequenced in a study of blood T cell repertoires in COVID-19. Clones were sequenced by immunoSEQ multiplex PCR, and TCRdb holds only the in-frame ones, with some missing. In the table there are some 300,000 clones, around 89% of which are singletons. The source material was peripheral blood. These receptors originate from a woman in her 40s with COVID-19, enrolled during active disease.

This clone was counted a single time. The CDR3 DNA follows: TGTGCCAGCAGTATACAGGGGGCGGCCACCGGGGAGCTGTTTTTT. Translation gives CASSIQGAATGELFF. The chain couples TRBV28 to TRBJ2-2; 9 nucleotides match TRBD1. Germline V lookup: CDR1 MDHEN, CDR2 SYDVKM. The CDR3 sequence is 15 residues long. Trimming at V came to 5 bases and at J to 4 bases, leaving 5 bases not matched to a gene.

The chain joins TRBV28 to TRBJ2-3, with no clear D. This CDR3 comprises 12 residues. Germline CDR1 and CDR2: MDHEN and SYDVKM. Between the trimmed V and J ends, which lost 7 bases and 3 bases, there was a span of 8 bases. The CDR3 loop is CASNGGTDTQYF. DNA of the CDR3: TGTGCCAGCAACGGTGGTACAGATACGCAGTATTTT.

This chain joins TRBV28 and TRBJ1-4; D uncertain. The CDR3 totals 16 residues. In germline, CDR1 is MDHEN, CDR2 SYDVKM. The germline V and J ends were trimmed by 5 bases and 0 bases, with 13 bases remaining between them. The CDR3 DNA sequence: TGTGCCAGCAGTCGCCCCCACCGGGCAACTAATGAAAAACTGTTTTTT. This translates into CASSRPHRATNEKLFF.

This chain connects TRBV5-6 to TRBJ2-4, with D perhaps TRBD2 (6 bases). Deletions cut 4 bases from V and 1 base from J, with 15 bases between. This CDR3 is 16 amino acids long. Germline loops: CDR1 SGHDT, CDR2 YYEEEE. The chain's CDR3 is CASSRPEGPAKNIQYF. CDR3 coding DNA: TGTGCCAGCAGCCGACCGGAGGGCCCCGCCAAAAACATTCAGTACTTC.

This chain connects TRBV28 to TRBJ1-5; D ambiguous. This CDR3 has 10 residues. Germline V CDR1 and CDR2: MDHEN, SYDVKM. The ends were cut back, 7 bases at V and 9 bases at J, with 7 bases in the middle. The CDR3 loop reads CASNWAPQHF. CDR3 bases: TGTGCCAGCAATTGGGCGCCCCAGCATTTT. Full variable domain (rest looked up from reference TRBV28 and TRBJ1-5): DVKVTQSSRYLVKRTGEKVFLECVQDMDHENMFWYRQDPGLGLRLIYFSYDVKMKEKGDIPEGYSVSREKKERFSLILESASTNQTSMYLCASNWAPQHFGDGTRLSIL.

The rearrangement links TRBV6-9 to TRBJ2-1; maybe TRBD1 (6 bases). Germline-derived CDR1 and CDR2 are MNHGY and SVAAGI. The CDR3 totals 12 residues. V was trimmed by 11 bases and J by 6 bases, leaving 14 bases between them. CDR3 residues: CAPRGMGNEQFF. In DNA form, the CDR3 reads TGTGCCCCAAGGGGGATGGGCAATGAGCAGTTCTTC.

The CDR3 coding sequence is TGCGCCAGCAGCTTGGTCGGAGGGAAGGATTCACCCCTCCACTTT. Translation: CASSLVGGKDSPLHF. The rearrangement joins TRBV5-1 to TRBJ1-6; D ambiguous. The length of the CDR3 is 15 residues. Between the trimmed V and J ends, which lost 0 bases and 8 bases, there was a span of 12 bases. CDR1 is SGHRS, CDR2 YFSETQ, per germline.

V is TRBV7-9 and J is TRBJ1-1, with unresolved D. Germline CDR1 SEHNR, CDR2 FQNEAQ (reference sequence). The CDR3 runs to 14 residues. V lost 6 bases and J 3 bases, leaving 14 bases between the germline ends. In DNA, the CDR3 is TGTGCCAGCAGTCCGGCCGCGAGGCACACTGAAGCTTTCTTT. Its translation: CASSPAARHTEAFF.

This chain uses TRBV7-2 with TRBJ1-2; a possible D gene is TRBD1 (5 bases). This CDR3 region has 15 residues. Germline V lookup: CDR1 SGHTA, CDR2 FQGNSA. V was clipped by 4 bases and J by 5 bases, with 17 bases between them. The chain's CDR3 is CASSSTRDGGYGYTF. Here the CDR3 DNA reads TGTGCCAGCAGCTCGACCCGGGACGGGGGGTATGGCTACACCTTC.

Only one count was recorded for this clone. The rearrangement uses TRBV7-2 and TRBJ1-3, with 7 bases identical to TRBD1. The CDR3 is made up of 16 amino acids. Germline CDR1 and CDR2: SGHTA and FQGNSA. V gave up 5 bases and J gave up 2 bases; unmatched junction bases: 9. The CDR3 DNA sequence: TGTGCCAGCAGCGTACAGTACAGGGGAGCTGGAAACACCATATATTTT. Amino acid sequence: CASSVQYRGAGNTIYF.

This chain uses TRBV7-9 with TRBJ2-7; no reliable D call. Germline V gene lookup returns CDR1 SEHNR and CDR2 FQNEAQ (reference sequence). V lost 3 bases and J lost 2, with 5 bases in between. The CDR3 covers 12 residues. CDR3 region: CASSFTAYEQYF. In DNA, the CDR3 is TGTGCCAGCAGCTTTACAGCCTACGAGCAGTACTTC. Complete variable domain (other parts from reference TRBV7-9 and TRBJ2-7): DTGVSQNPRHKITKRGQNVTFRCDPISEHNRLYWYRQTLGQGPEFLTYFQNEAQLEKSRLLSDRFSAERPKGSFSTLEIQRTEQGDSAMYLCASSFTAYEQYFGPGTRLTVT.

The chain uses TRBV30 and TRBJ1-2; D may be TRBD1 (6 bases). CDR1 GTSNPN and CDR2 SVGIG come from the germline V gene (reference sequence). The CDR3 runs 13 residues. Deletions cut 7 bases from V and 3 bases from J, with 15 bases between. DNA of the CDR3: TGTGCCTCCCCTAAAGGACAGCACTATGGCTACACCTTC. This translates into CASPKGQHYGYTF.

The V gene is TRBV27, the J gene TRBJ1-2, with 7 bases fitting TRBD1. V lost 6 bases and J lost 4; bases outside the gene matches: 26. The CDR3 is 20 amino acids. From germline, CDR1 is MNHEY and CDR2 SMNVEV (reference sequence). DNA for the CDR3: TGTGCCAGCAGCCCCCACCTAAGGGCAACCGGGACAGCCGAATCCTATGGCTACACCTTC. The encoded protein is CASSPHLRATGTAESYGYTF.

This chain connects TRBV7-6 to TRBJ2-1; a weak D match, TRBD2 (5 bases). Trimming pared 0 bases from V and 4 bases from J, leaving 13 bases between. CDR1 SGHVS and CDR2 FNYEAQ come from the germline V gene. The CDR3 length is 16 residues. CDR3 bases: TGTGCCAGCAGCTTAGCCCGCCTTCAGCGGTACAATGAGCAGTTCTTC. Its protein is CASSLARLQRYNEQFF.

The chain has TRBV5-6 and TRBJ2-7, with TRBD2 identical over 14 bases. Germline CDR1 SGHDT, CDR2 YYEEEE. CDR3 size: 16 residues. With 4 bases clipped from V and 8 bases from J, the junction kept 11 bases outside the gene matches. This chain's CDR3 is CASSHGLAGGREKQYF. CDR3 nucleotides: TGTGCCAGCAGCCACGGACTAGCGGGAGGTAGAGAAAAGCAGTACTTC.

This sequence joins TRBV30 and TRBJ1-3; the D is unclear. CDR3 size: 14 residues. Trimming removed 3 bases at V and 5 bases at J, with 14 bases between. The germline V gene has CDR1 GTSNPN and CDR2 SVGIG (reference sequence). The CDR3 nucleotides are TGTGCCTGGAGGCCCAGCCTTGACAGAAACACCATATATTTT. Amino acids: CAWRPSLDRNTIYF.

The rearrangement uses TRBV27 and TRBJ2-3, with 9 bases aligning to TRBD2. The trim removed 6 bases at V and 2 bases at J, leaving 6 bases unmatched. This CDR3 has 15 amino acids. Germline V gives CDR1 MNHEY, CDR2 SMNVEV (reference sequence). In nucleotides, the CDR3 is TGTGCCAGCAGGCTAGCGGGGCCCAACACAGATACGCAGTATTTT. Amino acid sequence: CASRLAGPNTDTQYF.

The V gene is TRBV6-5, the J gene TRBJ1-1, with a possible D match to TRBD1 (6 bases). The V and J ends lost 6 bases and 6 bases respectively, with 8 bases between them. Per the germline V gene, CDR1 is MNHEY and CDR2 is SVGAGI. The CDR3 length is 11 residues. CDR3 DNA: TGTGCCAGCAGGGGGGGGCCTGAAGCTTTCTTT. Residues: CASRGGPEAFF.

The gene calls are TRBV4-3 and TRBJ2-7, with 7 nucleotides matching TRBD1. Germline loops: CDR1 LGHNA, CDR2 YSLEER. The CDR3 sequence is 17 residues long. Losses at the gene ends were 3 bases for V and 1 base for J; bases not matched to a gene: 12. The CDR3 DNA follows: TGCGCCAGCAGCCACGGACGTTCCGGGACAGAGTCCTACGAGCAGTACTTC. Its protein is CASSHGRSGTESYEQYF.

This sequence joins TRBV29-1 and TRBJ2-3; TRBD1 matches at 7 bases. The CDR3 spans 13 residues. Germline V gene lookup returns CDR1 SQVTM and CDR2 ANQGSEA. Trimming cost V 8 bases and J 2 bases; bases outside gene matches: 7. CDR3 DNA sequence: TGCAGCCTCCGGGACAGCGACACAGATACGCAGTATTTT. Protein product: CSLRDSDTDTQYF.

The rearrangement links TRBV15 to TRBJ1-1; 8 bases fit TRBD1. This CDR3 comprises 15 residues. Germline V lookup: CDR1 LNHNV, CDR2 YYDKDF (reference sequence). V lost 1 base, J lost 4 bases, and 5 bases stayed unmatched. The CDR3 region is CATSRVGQGVTEAFF. The DNA of the CDR3 is TGTGCCACCAGCAGAGTTGGACAGGGCGTCACTGAAGCTTTCTTT. Supplemented by reference TRBV15 and TRBJ1-1, the full variable domain reads DAMVIQNPRYQVTQFGKPVTLSCSQTLNHNVMYWYQQKSSQAPKLLFHYYDKDFNNEADTPDNFQSRRPNTSFCFLDIRSPGLGDTAMYLCATSRVGQGVTEAFFGQGTRLTVV.

This clone was seen once. The chain joins TRBV29-1 to TRBJ2-1, with D possibly matching TRBD2 (5 bases). The germline V and J ends were trimmed by 6 bases and 7 bases, with 16 bases remaining between them. CDR1 and CDR2 (germline): SQVTM, ANQGSEA. The length of the CDR3 is 13 residues. For the CDR3, the DNA is TGCAGCGTCTGGGAGAGGGTGGGGAATGAGCAGTTCTTC. It translates to CSVWERVGNEQFF.

This clone was seen more than once but under ten times. The J gene is TRBJ1-1, the V gene TRBV12-3 or TRBV12-4; the D gene is possibly TRBD1 (6 bases). There are 13 residues in the CDR3. Trimming cost V 6 bases and J 4 bases, with 12 bases left between them. CDR3 loop: CASRQGGGTEAFF. CDR3 in DNA: TGTGCCAGCAGACAGGGTGGTGGCACTGAAGCTTTCTTT.

This clone appeared a few times. The CDR3 here is CAIGEGGPAYEQYF. CDR3 coding DNA: TGTGCCATAGGAGAGGGAGGGCCTGCCTACGAGCAGTACTTC. V usage is TRBV7-9 and J usage is TRBJ2-7; 7 positions agree with TRBD2. CDR3 length: 14 residues. With 10 bases clipped from V and 2 bases from J, the junction kept 11 bases outside the gene matches. In germline, CDR1 is SEHNR, CDR2 FQNEAQ (reference sequence).

Only one count was recorded for this clone. This rearrangement joins TRBV2 to TRBJ2-7; D perhaps matches TRBD2 (5 bases). V gave up 7 bases and J gave up 3 bases, with 19 bases separating them. Germline loops: CDR1 SNHLY, CDR2 FYNNEI. The CDR3 has 15 amino acids. CDR3 region: CASIAEAGVSYEQYF. The CDR3 DNA reads TGTGCCAGCATCGCGGAGGCGGGCGTTAGCTACGAGCAGTACTTC.

This chain uses TRBV4-1 with TRBJ2-2; no reliable D call. Germline values: CDR1 MGHRA, CDR2 YSYEKL. The CDR3 extends over 15 amino acids. The V gene lost 3 bases and the J gene lost 4 bases, with 12 bases spanning the gap. CDR3 nucleotide sequence: TGCGCCAGCAGCCAGGCGACCACGGGCACCGGGGAGCTGTTTTTT. It encodes CASSQATTGTGELFF.

The chain links TRBV28 to TRBJ1-5; 9 nucleotides align to TRBD1. V dropped 5 bases and J dropped 6; count of bases not matched to a gene: 5. This CDR3 spans 14 amino acids. Germline V gives CDR1 MDHEN, CDR2 SYDVKM. Here the CDR3 reads CASSPGTGFQPQHF. CDR3 in DNA: TGTGCCAGCAGTCCCGGGACAGGGTTTCAGCCCCAGCATTTT.

The V and J genes are TRBV9 and TRBJ1-3; D call uncertain. The CDR3 is 14 amino acids. The germline CDR1 and CDR2 sequences are SGDLS and YYNGEE. V lost 0 bases to trimming and J lost 4 bases, with 8 bases between them. Here the CDR3 reads CASSVGGGGNTIYF. The CDR3 nucleotides are TGTGCCAGCAGCGTAGGAGGAGGCGGAAACACCATATATTTT.

The V and J genes are TRBV7-3 and TRBJ2-1, with a weak D call TRBD1 (5 bases). The CDR3 consists of 12 residues. The germline V gene has CDR1 SGHTA and CDR2 FQGTGA. Trimming pared 5 bases from V and 5 bases from J, leaving 7 bases between. CDR3 sequence reads: CASSADNNEQFF. In DNA form, the CDR3 reads TGTGCCAGCAGCGCGGACAACAATGAGCAGTTCTTC.